Below, one TCR beta chain is given with its context. Its antigen remains unidentified. One end of the junction does not line up with germline, which may come from a read error. The data originate from a study of molecular identifiers for immune sequencing clone quantification. Regarding the study as a whole: With a barcode shared among identical TCR molecules, highly expanded clone sizes could be underestimated.

TCRdb analysed the PCR reads with MiXCR anew, one entry per CDR3 protein. This sample has around 480,000 distinct CDR3 sequences; about 25% occur once, and the top ten carry 0.7% to 0.9%. The CDR3 has 11 residues. The germline V gene encodes CDR1 LNHDA and CDR2 SQIVND (reference sequence). Investigators produced naive CD8 libraries from 20,000 to 1,000,000 sorted cells, drawing on 10%, 30% or 50% RNA. Isolation of naive CD8 T cells was achieved by sorting on a CD8+CD4-CCR7+CD45RA+ phenotype. The sequence was collected from a human donor in good health. Some libraries in this study had Jurkat cell RNA spiked in. This sequence joins TRBV19 and TRBJ2-1; a weak D match, TRBD2 (6 bases). The material sequenced was naive CD8+ T cells from blood, with Jurkat cell RNA spiked in. Subset here: FACS-sorted CD8+CD4-CCR7+CD45RA+ naive T cells. CDR3 in DNA: TGTGCCAGTAGTATGGGCGGGACCCCGCTCTTC. Translating it yields CASSMGGTPLF.